This T cell receptor (beta chain) was captured in a study of T cells in Graves' hyperthyroidism and ophthalmopathy. The CDR3 extends over 14 amino acids. Looked up from germline, CDR1 is LGHNA and CDR2 is YSLEER. Fresh peripheral blood, 10 ml, yielded the PBMCs. The TCR beta CDR3 regions underwent amplification using RNA transcripts as the source. An initial round of RT-PCR targeting the TCR CDR3 relied on the HTBI primer set. TCRdb reprocessed the multiplex PCR reads with MiXCR, giving one entry per CDR3 protein. The sample records hundreds of thousands of distinct CDR3 sequences, 13% to 15% being singletons. This clonotype was detected a few times. Its antigen is unknown. One junction end does not reproduce the germline sequence, and a read error may be involved. Study-level findings and limits: Most thyroid clonotypes expanded above 0.001 appeared in blood too. The model identified upcoming ophthalmopathy a median approximately seven months ahead of onset. Ophthalmopathy was told apart from stable hyperthyroidism by a 13 V-J model.

The TCR sequence derives from a young woman with Graves' hyperthyroidism. The genes are TRBV4-3 and TRBJ1-1; D perhaps matches TRBD1 (5 bases). The sequencing sample was made of blood. CDR3 DNA sequence: TGCGCCAGCAGACAAGATGTAAGGGGCACTGAAGCTTTCTTT. Its translation: CASRQDVRGTEAFF.